The 20 T cell receptor beta chains below all came from one sample that was sequenced in a study of control samples from healthy donors and cancer patients. Repertoires were generated with immunoSEQ multiplex PCR, while TCRdb's copy carries only in-frame clones and drops some. The sample contains fewer than 90,000 clones, about 95% of which appear only once. The sequenced material came from blood. Receptors were obtained from a woman in her 40s in good health.

V and J are TRBV30 and TRBJ1-6; 8 bases map to TRBD1. Trimming removed 2 bases from V and 5 bases from J; junction bases left unmatched: 11. CDR1 GTSNPN and CDR2 SVGIG come from the germline V gene (reference sequence). The CDR3 sequence is 17 residues long. CDR3: CAWSQGARGLDNSPLHF. In DNA, the CDR3 is TGTGCCTGGAGTCAGGGGGCAAGAGGGTTGGATAATTCACCCCTCCACTTT.

In this sample, this clone turned up once. This chain joins TRBV27 and TRBJ2-4; D remains unclear. Trimming stripped 3 bases from V and 5 bases from J, with 11 bases between. Germline V gene data show CDR1 as MNHEY and CDR2 as SMNVEV (reference sequence). The CDR3 runs 14 residues. In DNA form, the CDR3 reads TGTGCCAGCAGTTTCTCCGGACCCCAAAACATTCAGTACTTC. Its protein is CASSFSGPQNIQYF.

The chain combines TRBV5-1 with TRBJ1-2, with 11 bases lining up with TRBD1. The CDR3 is 15 amino acids. V trimming: 0 bases; J trimming: 2 bases; junction bases outside the gene matches: 0. From germline, CDR1 is SGHRS and CDR2 YFSETQ. CDR3 amino acids: CASSLGTGGNYGYTF. CDR3 sequence (DNA): TGCGCCAGCAGCTTGGGGACAGGGGGCAACTATGGCTACACCTTC.

The chain is built from TRBV18 and TRBJ2-5, with 7 bases matching TRBD2. The CDR3 spans 14 residues. The junction had 5 bases not matched to a gene; V was cut back by 3 bases and J by 4 bases. Germline CDR1 KGHSH, CDR2 LQKENI. CDR3 residues: CASSPAGVTETQYF. For the CDR3, the DNA is TGTGCCAGCTCACCGGCGGGGGTCACAGAGACCCAGTACTTC.

Only one count was recorded for this clone. The chain combines TRBV24-1 with TRBJ2-1, with TRBD2 as a possible D gene (6 bases). Germline CDR1 is KGHDR and CDR2 is SFDVKD. There are 14 residues in the CDR3. The V end was cut by 6 bases, the J end by 1 base, with 9 bases between. The CDR3 DNA is TGTGCCACCAGTAACGCGGGGTCCTACAATGAGCAGTTCTTC. It specifies CATSNAGSYNEQFF.

CDR3 sequence reads: CAITKAGRDYEQFF. Here the CDR3 DNA reads TGTGCCATCACAAAAGCGGGTCGTGACTATGAGCAGTTCTTC. The chain recombines TRBV10-3 with TRBJ2-1, with TRBD2 as a possible D gene (6 bases). The CDR3 runs to 14 residues. Trimming cost V 7 bases and J 8 bases, with 18 bases left between them. CDR1 is ENHRY, CDR2 SYGVKD, per germline.

J is TRBJ1-1 and V is TRBV10-3, with D possibly TRBD1 on 6 matching bases. Deletions cut 7 bases from V and 7 bases from J, with 19 bases between. Germline V gene sequence: CDR1 ENHRY, CDR2 SYGVKD. The CDR3 sequence is 14 residues long. CDR3 loop: CAIKGGAGAGEAFF. In DNA form, the CDR3 reads TGTGCCATCAAGGGTGGGGCAGGGGCTGGTGAAGCTTTCTTT.

The genes are TRBV4-3 and TRBJ1-4; D is undetermined. CDR1 is LGHNA and CDR2 is YSLEER in the germline V gene. The CDR3 covers 16 residues. V was shortened by 0 bases and J by 4 bases, with 12 bases between the two germline ends. The CDR3 DNA reads as TGCGCCAGCAGCCAAGACGTGGCAGGCCATAATGAAAAACTGTTTTTT. Protein: CASSQDVAGHNEKLFF.

This chain connects TRBV21-1 to TRBJ2-7; the table names TRBD2, a call not compared with the DNA. TRBV21-1 is recorded as a pseudogene. The CDR3 spans 14 residues. The CDR3 protein is CASSQDRSSYEQYF. For the CDR3, the DNA is TGTGCCAGCAGCCAAGACCGTAGCTCCTACGAGCAGTACTTC.

The chain uses TRBV7-9 and TRBJ2-2, with TRBD1 identical over 9 bases. CDR1 is SEHNR, CDR2 FQNEAQ, per germline (reference sequence). The length of the CDR3 is 15 residues. Germline trimming cut 7 bases from V and 4 bases from J; bases unmatched to any gene: 7. This CDR3 is CASIRQGGLTGELFF. In DNA, the CDR3 is TGTGCCAGCATACGACAGGGGGGACTCACCGGGGAGCTGTTTTTT.

The rearrangement links TRBV28 to TRBJ2-7, with TRBD1 matching over 11 bases. J lost 2 bases, V lost 7 bases, and 4 bases had no gene match. The CDR3 runs to 14 residues. The V gene's germline CDR1 is MDHEN and CDR2 SYDVKM. CDR3 nucleotide sequence: TGTGCCAGCACCCAGGGACAGGGGGCCTACGAGCAGTACTTC. As protein: CASTQGQGAYEQYF.

The gene calls are TRBV7-8 and TRBJ2-1; 13 nucleotides agree with TRBD2. CDR1 SGHVS and CDR2 FQNEAQ come from the germline V gene. Trimming at V came to 5 bases and at J to 10 bases, leaving 8 bases not matched to a gene. The CDR3 has 15 amino acids. The CDR3 here is CASSQTSGRPGEQFF. Here the CDR3 DNA reads TGTGCCAGCAGCCAGACTAGCGGGAGGCCGGGGGAGCAGTTCTTC.

J is TRBJ1-5 and V is TRBV30; 7 nucleotides align to TRBD1. Trimming took 5 bases from V and 3 from J; bases not matched to a gene: 4. Germline CDR1 is GTSNPN and CDR2 is SVGIG (reference sequence). The CDR3 has 13 amino acids. The CDR3 nucleotides read TGTGCCTGGGCAGGGGGATTCAATCAGCCCCAGCATTTT. Protein product: CAWAGGFNQPQHF.

V and J are TRBV3-1 (or the pseudogene TRBV3-2) and TRBJ1-5, with TRBD1 as a possible D gene (5 bases). CDR3 length: 16 amino acids. The V end lost 3 bases, the J end lost 5 bases, and 17 bases lay between the germline ends. Germline V gene sequence: CDR1 LGHDT, CDR2 YNNKEL (reference sequence). This CDR3 is CASSHRYGQGDQPQHF. The CDR3 DNA reads as TGTGCCAGCAGCCACCGGTATGGTCAGGGCGATCAGCCCCAGCATTTT.

This chain links TRBV3-1 (or the pseudogene TRBV3-2) with TRBJ2-1; tentatively, D is TRBD2 (6 bases). V was trimmed by 4 bases and J by 0 bases, leaving 13 bases between them. CDR3 length equals 16 residues. Germline V gives CDR1 LGHDT, CDR2 YNNKEL (reference sequence). The CDR3 here is CASSPPGLSSYNEQFF. The CDR3 DNA sequence: TGTGCCAGCAGCCCGCCGGGACTCAGCTCCTACAATGAGCAGTTCTTC.

The V call is TRBV4-2, the J call TRBJ1-2, with TRBD1 identical over 7 bases. The V gene's germline CDR1 is LGHNA and CDR2 YNFKEQ. This CDR3 has 10 amino acids. V shed 2 bases, J shed 13 bases, and the junction held 1 base outside the gene matches. The CDR3 sequence is CASSQRGLTF. The CDR3 DNA reads TGTGCCAGCAGCCAAAGGGGGCTCACCTTC.

The J gene is TRBJ1-6, the V gene TRBV15; 7 nucleotides match TRBD1. This CDR3 spans 15 amino acids. The ends lost 0 bases at V and 10 bases at J; junction bases unmatched: 6. Germline CDR1 is LNHNV and CDR2 is YYDKDF (reference sequence). Here the CDR3 DNA reads TGTGCCACCAGCAGAGACAGGGGGTCTCGCTCACCCCTCCACTTT. Its protein product is CATSRDRGSRSPLHF.

The chain links TRBV7-2 to TRBJ2-4; D remains ambiguous. The CDR3 extends over 16 amino acids. Germline V gene data show CDR1 as SGHTA and CDR2 as FQGNSA. Trimming pared 2 bases from V and 0 bases from J, leaving 11 bases between. Here the CDR3 reads CASSLRQPLAKNIQYF. DNA for the CDR3: TGTGCCAGCAGCTTAAGGCAGCCCTTAGCCAAAAACATTCAGTACTTC.

This sequence joins TRBV16 and TRBJ2-7, with a weak D call TRBD1 (5 bases). CDR3 length: 15 amino acids. Germline loops: CDR1 KGHSY, CDR2 FQNENV. The ends were cut back, 4 bases at V and 1 base at J, with 14 bases in the middle. The CDR3 region has the DNA TGTGCCAGCAGCCGCACGGGCGGACAATCCTACGAGCAGTACTTC. It specifies CASSRTGGQSYEQYF.

The chain links TRBV6-2 or TRBV6-3 to TRBJ2-3; 9 nucleotides match TRBD2. Germline V gene data show CDR1 as MNHEY and CDR2 as SVGEGT. The CDR3 contains 14 residues. V was pared by 9 bases and J by 2 bases, with 6 bases of the junction left unmatched. The CDR3 nucleotides are TGTGCCAGTAGCGGGGGCCTATCCACAGATACGCAGTATTTT. Protein product: CASSGGLSTDTQYF.